The subject of this entry is one T cell receptor (beta chain). This sample was included in a study of blood T cell repertoires in COVID-19. Sequenced by immunoSEQ multiplex PCR; TCRdb stores in-frame clones only, minus some. This table has some 83,000 clones, roughly 82% appearing once. Germline V gives CDR1 MDHEN, CDR2 SYDVKM. CDR3 length: 15 residues. The junction had 12 bases not matched to a gene; V was cut back by 10 bases and J by 2 bases. The chain carries TRBV28 and TRBJ2-3; 7 bases map to TRBD1. The source is a man aged 50 to 60 with active COVID-19. The specimen was peripheral blood. The CDR3 nucleotides are TGTGCCACCGAAATCTCGACAGGGAACACAGATACGCAGTATTTT. This translates into CATEISTGNTDTQYF.